The 12 T cell receptor beta chains below were found in one sample sequenced in a study of T cell responses to AZD1222 COVID-19 vaccine. Libraries were prepared by immunoSEQ multiplex PCR; TCRdb keeps only in-frame clonotypes and omits some of them. In the table there are about 100,000 clones, more than 90% of which are singletons. The specimen was peripheral blood, collected on day 0 of AZD1222 vaccination. These receptors were taken from an adult in good health.

The chain recombines TRBV27 with TRBJ2-1, with 13 bases lining up with TRBD2. CDR3 length: 20 residues. Germline-derived CDR1 and CDR2 are MNHEY and SMNVEV (reference sequence). Trimming removed 7 bases from V and 0 bases from J; junction bases left unmatched: 15. Here the CDR3 reads CASTHLGLAGKSSSYNEQFF. The CDR3 coding sequence is TGTGCCAGCACCCACCTGGGACTAGCGGGAAAAAGTTCCTCCTACAATGAGCAGTTCTTC.

The genes are TRBV19 and TRBJ2-1; possible D gene TRBD1, 6 bases. Germline values: CDR1 LNHDA, CDR2 SQIVND (reference sequence). The CDR3 has 14 amino acids. Trimming stripped 6 bases from V and 4 bases from J, with 13 bases between. The CDR3 DNA follows: TGTGCCAGTAGGAAACAGGGTGGGTACAATGAGCAGTTCTTC. It translates to CASRKQGGYNEQFF.

The V call is TRBV6-5, the J call TRBJ1-5; 8 positions agree with TRBD1. The CDR3 is made up of 14 amino acids. CDR1 MNHEY and CDR2 SVGAGI come from the germline V gene. The V gene end was trimmed by 6 bases and the J gene end by 5 bases; junction bases not matched to a gene: 6. CDR3 protein: CASRADRGHQPQHF. The CDR3 DNA is TGTGCCAGCAGGGCTGACAGGGGACATCAGCCCCAGCATTTT.

This chain connects TRBV27 to TRBJ1-4, with unresolved D. This CDR3 is 11 amino acids long. V was clipped by 8 bases and J by 8 bases, with 9 bases between them. The germline V gene has CDR1 MNHEY and CDR2 SMNVEV (reference sequence). The CDR3 reads CASGRKEKLFF. Here the CDR3 DNA reads TGTGCCAGCGGGCGGAAAGAAAAACTGTTTTTT.

The rearrangement links TRBV7-9 to TRBJ1-4; D might be TRBD1 (6 bases). This CDR3 is built from 17 residues. Between the trimmed V and J ends, which lost 5 bases and 0 bases, there was a span of 16 bases. Per the germline V gene, CDR1 is SEHNR and CDR2 is FQNEAQ (reference sequence). For the CDR3, the DNA is TGTGCCAGCAGCGGGAACGACAGGAACGCAACTAATGAAAAACTGTTTTTT. Translation gives CASSGNDRNATNEKLFF. Based on the CDR3 plus reference TRBV7-9 and TRBJ1-4, the full variable domain is DTGVSQNPRHKITKRGQNVTFRCDPISEHNRLYWYRQTLGQGPEFLTYFQNEAQLEKSRLLSDRFSAERPKGSFSTLEIQRTEQGDSAMYLCASSGNDRNATNEKLFFGSGTQLSVL.

The J gene is TRBJ2-7, the V gene TRBV6-6; no reliable D call. The V gene's germline CDR1 is MNHNY and CDR2 SVGAGI (reference sequence). The CDR3 has 12 residues. The V end was cut by 2 bases, the J end by 2 bases, with 4 bases between. For the CDR3, the DNA is TGTGCCAGCAGTTACCAACCCTACGAGCAGTACTTC. Its protein product is CASSYQPYEQYF.

This rearrangement joins TRBV2 to TRBJ1-2, with 7 bases identical to TRBD1. V shed 6 bases and J 4 bases; nucleotides not matched to a gene: 8. CDR1 and CDR2 (germline): SNHLY, FYNNEI. This CDR3 comprises 14 residues. CDR3 amino acids: CASSPATGLYGYTF. DNA of the CDR3: TGTGCCAGCAGCCCGGCGACAGGGCTCTATGGCTACACCTTC.

The J gene is TRBJ1-3, the V gene TRBV27; 7 bases align to TRBD1. V lost 6 bases to trimming and J lost 3 bases; unmatched junction nucleotides: 5. CDR3 length: 14 residues. Germline V gives CDR1 MNHEY, CDR2 SMNVEV (reference sequence). The CDR3 here is CASRSGGSGNTIYF. The CDR3 bases are TGTGCCAGCAGATCAGGGGGTAGTGGAAACACCATATATTTT.

This chain uses TRBV24-1 with TRBJ2-1; D might be TRBD1 (5 bases). The CDR3 is 17 amino acids. Germline V gives CDR1 KGHDR, CDR2 SFDVKD. Trimming took off 2 bases at V and 0 bases at J, with 13 bases between the two ends. The CDR3 DNA sequence: TGTGCCACCAGTGATTCCATCGACAGCCTCTCCTACAATGAGCAGTTCTTC. Translation gives CATSDSIDSLSYNEQFF.

The chain combines TRBV19 with TRBJ2-5; possible D gene TRBD1, 5 bases. V lost 1 base and J 7 bases, leaving 16 bases between the germline ends. The CDR3 consists of 15 residues. Germline CDR1 LNHDA, CDR2 SQIVND (reference sequence). CDR3 sequence: CASSIGTLMRGTQYF. Here the CDR3 DNA reads TGTGCCAGTAGTATAGGGACACTCATGCGAGGGACCCAGTACTTC.

The J gene is TRBJ1-2, the V gene TRBV4-1; D is uncertain. Germline-derived CDR1 and CDR2 are MGHRA and YSYEKL. This CDR3 is built from 14 residues. The germline V and J ends were trimmed by 0 bases and 9 bases, with 14 bases remaining between them. The CDR3: CASSQELHRLSYTF. The CDR3 DNA follows: TGCGCCAGCAGCCAAGAGTTACACCGACTTAGCTACACCTTC.

The chain joins TRBV19 to TRBJ2-7; D ambiguous. The length of the CDR3 is 12 residues. With 9 bases removed from V and 6 bases from J, the gap between germline ends came to 15 bases. CDR1 is LNHDA, CDR2 SQIVND, per germline (reference sequence). The CDR3 is CASLGPWGEQYF. For the CDR3, the DNA is TGTGCCAGCCTAGGGCCCTGGGGCGAGCAGTACTTC.